A selection of T cell receptor beta chains follows, all from one sample in a study of blood T cell repertoires in COVID-19. Repertoires were generated with immunoSEQ multiplex PCR, while TCRdb's copy carries only in-frame clones and drops some. This table has about 68,000 clones, about four fifths appearing once. The specimen sequenced was peripheral blood. The source of these receptors is a woman in her sixties or seventies with acute or convalescent COVID-19. Each CDR3 is given with its conserved first and last residue. Fields, in order: D gene, clone size, V gene, J gene, CDR3 protein, CDR3 DNA. The D gene is left open where the match is weak. Clone size is given for some rows only: seen once, a few or many times, or a class if the clone is expanded.

-	few	TRBV29-1	TRBJ1-4	CSGGGAFDEKLFF	TGCAGCGGAGGGGGAGCGTTCGACGAAAAACTGTTTTTT
-	-	TRBV9	TRBJ1-3	CASSVALPSSGNTIYF	TGTGCCAGCAGCGTAGCCTTACCGAGCTCTGGAAACACCATATATTTT
TRBD1	-	TRBV5-1	TRBJ1-5	CASSLGGTDTQHF	TGCGCCAGCAGCTTGGGCGGGACAGATACCCAGCATTTT
-	-	TRBV6-4	TRBJ2-2	CASSVGVSGELFF	TGTGCCAGCAGTGTCGGGGTATCCGGGGAGCTGTTTTTT
TRBD1	-	TRBV4-1	TRBJ1-5	CATSDRVSRSNQPQHF	TGCGCCACTTCAGACAGGGTTTCAAGGAGCAATCAGCCCCAGCATTTT
-	-	TRBV28	TRBJ2-4	CASSSSRRAEEGVGVQYF	TGTGCCAGCAGTTCCTCCCGGAGAGCCGAGGAAGGAGTAGGGGTTCAGTACTTC
-	few	TRBV3-1/TRBV3-2	TRBJ2-2	CASSQLQFTGELFF	TGTGCCAGCAGCCAACTACAGTTCACCGGGGAGCTGTTTTTT
TRBD2	-	TRBV6-6	TRBJ2-3	CASRASGGARTDTQYF	TGTGCCAGCAGGGCTAGCGGGGGGGCCCGAACAGATACGCAGTATTTT
-	-	TRBV7-3	TRBJ2-1	CASSLNNNEQFF	TGTGCCAGCAGCTTAAATAATAATGAGCAGTTCTTC
-	-	TRBV2	TRBJ2-7	CASSDPGASYEQYF	TGTGCCAGCAGTGACCCAGGGGCCTCCTACGAGCAGTACTTC
-	-	TRBV6-5	TRBJ2-3	CASSYGSTDTQYF	TGTGCCAGCAGTTATGGCAGCACAGATACGCAGTATTTT
-	once	TRBV5-1	TRBJ1-1	CASSLGGTPGTEAFF	TGCGCCAGCAGCTTGGGGGGGACACCGGGCACTGAAGCTTTCTTT
-	few	TRBV9	TRBJ1-1	CASSVGGQGSWTEAFF	TGTGCCAGCAGCGTAGGTGGGCAGGGGTCCTGGACTGAAGCTTTCTTT
TRBD1	-	TRBV18	TRBJ1-2	CASGTGRNYGYTF	TGTGCCAGCGGGACAGGGCGAAACTATGGCTACACCTTC
-	-	TRBV12-3/TRBV12-4	TRBJ1-1	CASSLYQTAEAFF	TGTGCCAGCAGCCTCTATCAGACAGCTGAAGCTTTCTTT
TRBD2	-	TRBV7-3	TRBJ2-3	CASSLLAGSVDTQYF	TGTGCCAGCAGCTTGCTAGCGGGGTCCGTAGATACGCAGTATTTT
-	-	TRBV4-1	TRBJ2-3	CASSQVEGFTDTQYF	TGCGCCAGCAGCCAAGTAGAGGGCTTCACAGATACGCAGTATTTT
TRBD1	-	TRBV30	TRBJ2-3	CACLPRDRVYTDTQYF	TGTGCCTGCTTACCCCGGGACAGGGTATACACAGATACGCAGTATTTT
-	-	TRBV25-1	TRBJ2-5	CASRATQTQYF	TGTGCCAGCAGAGCTACCCAGACCCAGTACTTC
-	-	TRBV7-9	TRBJ2-4	CASSLSSSKNIQYF	TGTGCCAGCAGCTTAAGTAGCTCCAAAAACATTCAGTACTTC
-	-	TRBV21-1	TRBJ1-5	CASSKPTGGCNQPQHF	TGTGCCAGCAGCAAACCAACAGGGGGATGCAATCAGCCCCAGCATTTT
TRBD1	-	TRBV29-1	TRBJ1-1	CSVFTGGLVDTEAFF	TGCAGCGTTTTTACAGGGGGCCTAGTCGACACTGAAGCTTTCTTT
-	-	TRBV30	TRBJ2-7	CATSNSYEQYF	TGTGCCACATCGAACTCCTACGAGCAGTACTTC
-	once	TRBV10-3	TRBJ2-7	CAISPRSGRLSYEQYF	TGTGCCATCAGTCCCCGCTCAGGTCGCCTCTCCTACGAGCAGTACTTC
TRBD2	-	TRBV4-2	TRBJ2-5	CASSQPLAGGEETQYF	TGTGCCAGCAGCCAGCCCCTAGCGGGGGGGGAAGAGACCCAGTACTTC
-	-	TRBV5-4	TRBJ1-1	CASSFTTGGNTEAFF	TGTGCCAGCAGCTTTACGACGGGGGGTAACACTGAAGCTTTCTTT
TRBD1	-	TRBV7-3	TRBJ2-1	CASSSSGTGGVREQFF	TGTGCCAGCAGCTCCTCCGGGACAGGGGGCGTGAGGGAGCAGTTCTTC
TRBD1	-	TRBV11-2	TRBJ2-7	CASSYRLDRDSYEQYF	TGTGCCAGCAGCTACAGGCTGGACAGGGACTCCTACGAGCAGTACTTC
-	-	TRBV12-2	TRBJ1-5	CALGGRARDQPQHF	TGTGCTCTGGGAGGCAGGGCGCGGGATCAGCCCCAGCATTTT
-	few	TRBV7-9	TRBJ1-6	CASSLAADSPLHF	TGTGCCAGCAGCTTAGCCGCGGATTCACCCCTCCACTTT
-	-	TRBV25-1	TRBJ2-7	CASSRDNSYEQYF	TGTGCCAGCAGTAGGGACAACTCCTACGAGCAGTACTTC
-	-	TRBV4-3	TRBJ1-3	CASSQDPWVAGNTIYF	TGCGCCAGCAGCCAAGATCCGTGGGTAGCAGGAAACACCATATATTTT
TRBD1	-	TRBV7-8	TRBJ1-2	CASSRLGQNYGYTF	TGTGCCAGCAGCCGACTGGGACAGAACTATGGCTACACCTTC
-	-	TRBV12-3/TRBV12-4	TRBJ1-2	CASRTGVSYGYTF	TGTGCCAGCAGGACGGGGGTCTCCTATGGCTACACCTTC
TRBD1	-	TRBV4-3	TRBJ1-2	CASSQGKDRGDGYTF	TGCGCCAGCAGCCAGGGAAAGGACAGGGGAGATGGCTACACCTTC
-	few	TRBV7-7	TRBJ2-5	CASSPDLGRTPKETQYF	TGTGCTAGCAGCCCAGATCTCGGGCGGACACCGAAAGAGACCCAGTACTTC
TRBD1	-	TRBV3-1/TRBV3-2	TRBJ1-2	CASSQVFGTGGNYGYTF	TGTGCCAGCAGCCAAGTTTTTGGGACAGGGGGTAACTATGGCTACACCTTC
-	medium-sized	TRBV5-1	TRBJ2-1	CASSFEGDESNEQFF	TGCGCCAGCAGCTTCGAGGGGGACGAGAGCAATGAGCAGTTCTTC
TRBD2	-	TRBV19	TRBJ2-5	CASRVGGAGETQYF	TGTGCCAGTAGGGTCGGGGGGGCTGGAGAGACCCAGTACTTC
TRBD1	many	TRBV28	TRBJ2-7	CASRTRGPYEQYF	TGTGCCAGCAGGACAAGGGGGCCCTACGAGCAGTACTTC
TRBD1	-	TRBV4-2	TRBJ2-7	CASSLRQGAAYEQYF	TGTGCCAGCAGTCTACGACAGGGGGCAGCGTACGAGCAGTACTTC
TRBD2	-	TRBV5-5	TRBJ2-1	CASSLLAGAENEQFF	TGTGCCAGCAGCTTACTAGCGGGGGCCGAAAATGAGCAGTTCTTC
-	-	TRBV4-3	TRBJ1-1	CASSQGGGLAEAFF	TGCGCCAGCAGCCAAGGGGGGGGCCTAGCTGAAGCTTTCTTT
-	-	TRBV15	TRBJ1-4	CATSTGTNEKLFF	TGTGCCACCAGCACCGGGACTAATGAAAAACTGTTTTTT
-	-	TRBV2	TRBJ1-3	CASTPGRSGNTIYF	TGTGCCAGCACCCCCGGTCGCTCTGGAAACACCATATATTTT
-	-	TRBV9	TRBJ1-4	CASSGEATNEKLFF	TGTGCCAGCAGCGGAGAAGCAACTAATGAAAAACTGTTTTTT
-	-	TRBV9	TRBJ1-5	CASSVDGQPQHF	TGTGCCAGCAGCGTAGACGGTCAGCCCCAGCATTTT
TRBD1	-	TRBV30	TRBJ1-6	CAWSVDREISPLHF	TGTGCCTGGAGTGTTGACAGGGAGATTTCACCCCTCCACTTT
-	-	TRBV10-3	TRBJ2-7	CATTGNAGMVWYF	TGTGCCACGACCGGGAACGCTGGGATGGTTTGGTACTTC
-	-	TRBV7-2	TRBJ1-1	CASSLASAGNTEAFF	TGTGCCAGCAGCTTAGCTTCAGCGGGGAACACTGAAGCTTTCTTT
TRBD1	once	TRBV2	TRBJ2-7	CASSGQGAEHEQYF	TGTGCCAGCAGTGGACAGGGGGCGGAACACGAGCAGTACTTC
-	-	TRBV2	TRBJ1-2	CASSGSGGYGYTF	TGTGCCAGCAGTGGAAGCGGTGGCTATGGCTACACCTTC
-	-	TRBV30	TRBJ2-5	CAWSGKETQYF	TGTGCCTGGAGCGGTAAAGAGACCCAGTACTTC
TRBD1	few	TRBV7-6	TRBJ1-2	CASSPDRAHTFYGYTF	TGTGCCAGCAGTCCCGACAGGGCGCACACTTTCTATGGCTACACCTTC